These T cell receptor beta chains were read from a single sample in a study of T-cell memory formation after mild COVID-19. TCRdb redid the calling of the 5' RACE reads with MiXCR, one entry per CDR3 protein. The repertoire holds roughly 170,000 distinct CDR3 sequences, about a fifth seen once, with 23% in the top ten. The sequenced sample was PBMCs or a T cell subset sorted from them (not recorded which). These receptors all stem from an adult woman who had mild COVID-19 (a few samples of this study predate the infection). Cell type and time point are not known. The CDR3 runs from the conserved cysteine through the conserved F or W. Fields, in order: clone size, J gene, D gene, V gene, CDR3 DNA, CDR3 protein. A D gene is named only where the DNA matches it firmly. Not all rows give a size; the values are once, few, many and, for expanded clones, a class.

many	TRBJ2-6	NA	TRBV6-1	TGTGCCAGCAGTGACAACTCTGGGGCCAACGTCCTGACTTTC	CASSDNSGANVLTF
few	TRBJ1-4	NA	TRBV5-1	TGCGCCAGCTCGGCGGGTACAACTAATGAAAAACTGTTTTTT	CASSAGTTNEKLFF
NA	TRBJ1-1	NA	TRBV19	TGTGCCAGTAGTATAGGCGGGGGTATTACTGAAGCTTTCTTT	CASSIGGGITEAFF
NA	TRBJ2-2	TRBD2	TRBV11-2	TGTGCCAGCAGCTTAGTGCCCCGGGACTACAACACCGGGGAGCTGTTTTTT	CASSLVPRDYNTGELFF
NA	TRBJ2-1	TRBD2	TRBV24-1	TGTGCCACCAGTGATTTCCTAGCGGGTCTCCCCCATGAGCAGTTCTTC	CATSDFLAGLPHEQFF
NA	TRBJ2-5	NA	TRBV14	TGTGCCAGCAGCCAAGATCCGGGACCGAAAGAGACCCAGTACTTC	CASSQDPGPKETQYF
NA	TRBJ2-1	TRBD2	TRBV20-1	TGCAGTGCTAGTGGTAGCGGGAGCTCCTACAATGAGCAGTTCTTC	CSASGSGSSYNEQFF
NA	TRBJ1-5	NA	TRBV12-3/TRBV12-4	TGTGCCAGCAGTTGGCAGCTAGGTCAGCCCCAGCATTTT	CASSWQLGQPQHF
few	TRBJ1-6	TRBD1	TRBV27	TGTGCCAGCAGTTTAGACAGGGGGTATAATTCACCCCTCCACTTT	CASSLDRGYNSPLHF
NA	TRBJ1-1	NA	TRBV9	TGTGCCAGCAGCCCTAGTGGGGGCATGAACACTGAAGCTTTCTTT	CASSPSGGMNTEAFF
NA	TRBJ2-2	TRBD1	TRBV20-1	TGCAGTGCTGGGGACAGGTCGAACACCGGGGAGCTGTTTTTT	CSAGDRSNTGELFF
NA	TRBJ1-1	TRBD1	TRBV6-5	TGTGCCAGCAGTTACTCCGGGACAGGTGAAGCTTTCTTT	CASSYSGTGEAFF
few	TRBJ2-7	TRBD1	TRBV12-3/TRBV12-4	TGTGCCAGCAGTTCATCGGGACAGATCTACGAGCAGTACTTC	CASSSSGQIYEQYF
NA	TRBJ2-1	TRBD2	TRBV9	TGTGCCAGCAGCGTAGCGAGACTAGCGGCGGGAGTTGAGCAGTTCTTC	CASSVARLAAGVEQFF
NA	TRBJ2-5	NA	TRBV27	TGTGCCAGCAGTTTTAGCGCCCGAGAGACCCAGTACTTC	CASSFSARETQYF
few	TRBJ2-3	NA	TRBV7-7	TGTGCCAGCAGCGCCCCCGGGAGCCCAGATACGCAGTATTTT	CASSAPGSPDTQYF
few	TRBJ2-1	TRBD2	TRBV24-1	TGTGCCACCAGTGATTCTAGCGGGAGGGATGAGCAGTTCTTC	CATSDSSGRDEQFF
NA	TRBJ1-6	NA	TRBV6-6	TGTGCCAGCAGTTACCCCCGGGACCGGCATGTTTCACCCCTCCACTTT	CASSYPRDRHVSPLHF
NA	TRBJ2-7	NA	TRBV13	TGTGCCAGCAGCTTAGGCGGGCTAGGCGAGCAGTACTTC	CASSLGGLGEQYF
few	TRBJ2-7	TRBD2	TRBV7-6	TGTGCCAGCAGCCCTCGGGACTACAACTACGAGCAGTACTTC	CASSPRDYNYEQYF
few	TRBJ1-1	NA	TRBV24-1	TGTGCCACCAGTGTCTCGGACAGCACTGAAGCTTTCTTT	CATSVSDSTEAFF
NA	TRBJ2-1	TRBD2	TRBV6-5	TGTGCCAGCAGCGCAGTGCCTACTAGCGGGAGGTACTACAATGAGCAGTTCTTC	CASSAVPTSGRYYNEQFF
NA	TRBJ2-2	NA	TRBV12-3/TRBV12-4	TGTGCCAGCAGCCGGGGTCGGACTATGACCGAAGCGGAGCTGTTTTTT	CASSRGRTMTEAELFF
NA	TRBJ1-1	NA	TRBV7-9	TGTGCCAGCAGCTTAGTGAGTCGCGAAGCTTTCTTT	CASSLVSREAFF
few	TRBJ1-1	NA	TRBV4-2	TGTGCCAGCAGCCAAGATAGTATTGGGTACAACACTGAAGCTTTCTTT	CASSQDSIGYNTEAFF
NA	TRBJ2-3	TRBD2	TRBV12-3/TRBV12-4	TGTGCCAGCAGTTTCGGGGTAGCGGGGGTGCCGGATACGCAGTATTTT	CASSFGVAGVPDTQYF
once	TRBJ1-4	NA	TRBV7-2	TGTGCCAGCAGCTTGCGGGGCAGGGACTCAACTAATGAAAAACTGTTTTTT	CASSLRGRDSTNEKLFF
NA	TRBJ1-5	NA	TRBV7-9	TGTGCCAGCAGCTTAGCTTCGGGTGTCGGTCAGCCCCAGCATTTT	CASSLASGVGQPQHF
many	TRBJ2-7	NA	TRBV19	TGTGCCAGTACCCCTACCGGGACTTCGGAGCAGTACTTC	CASTPTGTSEQYF
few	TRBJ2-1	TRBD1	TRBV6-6	TGTGCCAGCAGTGACCCTATGAGAAGAGGGACAGAGGAGCAGTTCTTC	CASSDPMRRGTEEQFF
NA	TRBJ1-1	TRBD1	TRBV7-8	TGTGCCAGCAGCGCGACAGGGTTCGGAACTGAAGCTTTCTTT	CASSATGFGTEAFF
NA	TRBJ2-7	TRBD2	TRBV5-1	TGCGCCAGCAGCTCCGACTCATCAGGACTAGTCGTCCACGAGCAGTACTTC	CASSSDSSGLVVHEQYF
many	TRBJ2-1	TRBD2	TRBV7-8	TGTGCCAGCAGCTTAACTAGCGGGGAACTCTACAATGAGCAGTTCTTC	CASSLTSGELYNEQFF
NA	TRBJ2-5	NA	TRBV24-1	TGTGCCACCAGTGATTTAGGGACGGGCCGGGAGACCCAGTACTTC	CATSDLGTGRETQYF
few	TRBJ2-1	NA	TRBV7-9	TGTGCCAGCAGCTTAGGGGTAAAAATCGGGACCTACAATGAGCAGTTCTTC	CASSLGVKIGTYNEQFF
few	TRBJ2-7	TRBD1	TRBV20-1	TGCAGTGCTTGTTGTGACAGGGTCAACAGATGGGAGAACTACGAGCAGTACTTC	CSACCDRVNRWENYEQYF
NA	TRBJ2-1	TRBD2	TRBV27	TGTGCCAGCAGTTATAGCGGGGGGTACAATGAGCAGTTCTTC	CASSYSGGYNEQFF
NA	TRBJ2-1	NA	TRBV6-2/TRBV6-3	TGTGCCAGCAGTTACACAAGCGCAACCTACAATGAGCAGTTCTTC	CASSYTSATYNEQFF
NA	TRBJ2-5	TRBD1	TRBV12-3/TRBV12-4	TGTGCCAGCAGCTCCGGGACAGATCAAGAGACCCAGTACTTC	CASSSGTDQETQYF
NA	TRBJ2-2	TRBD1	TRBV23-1	TGCGCCAGAATGCGGACAGGGATGGGTCCCGGGGAGCTGTTTTTT	CARMRTGMGPGELFF
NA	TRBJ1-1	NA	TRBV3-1	TGTGCCAGCAGCCAAGAGGACCACAACACTGAAGCTTTCTTT	CASSQEDHNTEAFF
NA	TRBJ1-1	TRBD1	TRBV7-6	TGTGCCAGCAGCTTAAGGGACAGTGGGGGCACTGAAGCTTTCTTT	CASSLRDSGGTEAFF
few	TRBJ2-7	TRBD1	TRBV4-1	TGCGCCAGCAGCCAAGCCGGGACAGCTTATGCCTACGAGCAGTACTTC	CASSQAGTAYAYEQYF
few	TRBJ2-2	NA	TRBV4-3	TGCGCCAGCAGCCAAGGAGAGACAGTCCCCGGGGAGCTGTTTTTT	CASSQGETVPGELFF
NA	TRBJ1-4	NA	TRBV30	TGTGCCTGGAGTGTACAACAGGCCTGGGGATCGGATGAAAAACTGTTTTTT	CAWSVQQAWGSDEKLFF
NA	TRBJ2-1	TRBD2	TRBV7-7	TGTGCTAGCAGCTTAGGGACTAGCGGTTTCTACAATGAGCAGTTCTTC	CASSLGTSGFYNEQFF
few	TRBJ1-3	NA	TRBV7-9	TGTGCCAGCAGCCCGGGTTTCGGTGGAAACACCATATATTTT	CASSPGFGGNTIYF
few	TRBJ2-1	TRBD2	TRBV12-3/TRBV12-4	TGTGCCAGCAGTTTGGGAGTGCGGGAGGGACGCAATGAGCAGTTCTTC	CASSLGVREGRNEQFF
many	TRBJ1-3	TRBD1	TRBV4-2	TGTGCCAGCAGCCAAGAGGCAGGGGGCGGAAACACCATATATTTT	CASSQEAGGGNTIYF
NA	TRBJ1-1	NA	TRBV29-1	TGCAGCGTTGATAGGAGTAGAGGGAATAGGGCTGAAGCTTTCTTT	CSVDRSRGNRAEAFF
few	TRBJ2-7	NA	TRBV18	TGTGCCAGCTCGAACGACCGGGATCTCTCCTACGAGCAGTACTTC	CASSNDRDLSYEQYF
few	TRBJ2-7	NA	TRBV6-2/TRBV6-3	TGTGCCAGCAGTTATACGGTTACCTACGAGCAGTACTTC	CASSYTVTYEQYF
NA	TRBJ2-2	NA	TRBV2	TGTGCCAGCAGTGAGGGCAGGGGCTCCGGGGAGCTGTTTTTT	CASSEGRGSGELFF
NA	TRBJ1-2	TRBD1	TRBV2	TGTGCCAGTTGGACTCAGGGGACAGGGGCCTACACCTTC	CASWTQGTGAYTF
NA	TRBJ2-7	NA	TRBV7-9	TGTGCCAGCAGCCCACCTTCTCAGGGAGACTCCTACGAGCAGTACTTC	CASSPPSQGDSYEQYF